This TCR beta chain was obtained from a study of cytomegalovirus exposure and HLA in healthy donors (dated by TCRdb to about 2017). With respect to the entire study: An earlier analysis of under 600 of the donors reported roughly 270 Gb of sequence data and around 110 million unique TCR beta sequences from 150 million to 200 million T cells. The later analysis used no new phenotypic data to find candidate immune exposures, relying instead on TCR beta sequences and their occurrence across donors. To predict cytomegalovirus infection status, the study brought together high-throughput TCR immunosequencing, statistical association of individual TCRs with disease status, and machine learning. An earlier analysis of 500 to 750 of the donors applied high-throughput TCR beta sequencing to assess whether each TCR beta V gene segment acted as functional or pseudogenic. A later analysis re-analyzed previously published TCR beta repertoires from about 600 donors and added high-resolution HLA genotyping to study TCR occurrence patterns. The aim of the study was to test whether cataloging public T cell receptors could identify signatures of past pathogen exposure. Around 300 gigabases of sequencing data and 70 million to 85 million unique TCR sequences were included in an early release covering 500 to 750 HLA-typed donors. Across under 500 genotyped donors of the cohort, an average of about 240,000 unique TCR beta nucleotide sequences per donor were sequenced, and about a sixth of those sequences were non-productive. Class I and class II HLA loci were covered by the typing at four-digit resolution. In a later genetic analysis, genome-wide SNP genotypes for about 55% of the roughly 700 donors were used, and that subset was treated as a discovery cohort. Four to six DR-DQ haplotypes were handled as single units for association and clustering, since linkage in the cohort was strong. Donor age, sex, ethnicity and CMV serostatus were collected together with the repertoire data. Typing coverage varied by locus: roughly 629-640 donors for A, B, C, DRB1 and DQB1; approximately 520 for DQA1; more than 600 for DPA1; around 490 for DPB1. Among the roughly 430 genotyped donors, about 85% belonged to the genetic ancestry cluster associated with self-reported Caucasian donors. All discovery cohort repertoires had been generated on a single sequencing platform. A separate validation cohort of about 110 different subjects was used in addition to the approximately 610-subject first cohort. The T cell repertoires of around 730 subjects were profiled by immunosequencing and related to cytomegalovirus serostatus.

The CDR1 and CDR2 encoded by the germline V gene are MNHNS and SASEGT. The cysteine opens and the phenylalanine closes a CDR3 of 15 amino acids. Of the read, only the CDR3 DNA is kept; its 45 bases are in frame from base 1. V sheds 6 bases and J sheds 4 bases, leaving 16 bases between their ends. On this clone itself: Which antigen it targets is not known. No quality values exist for individual bases; no much larger clone is one base distant.

The method behind the library was the immunoSEQ multiplex PCR assay. A mixture of 60 forward primers for TCR Vbeta segments and 13 reverse primers for TCR Jbeta segments was used in the multiplex PCR. A multiplex PCR assay on genomic DNA amplified the CDR3 region of rearranged TCR beta genes. The Illumina HiSeq System was used to sequence the amplified TCR beta libraries as 87-base-pair reads. On the authors' methods: A later analysis tallied 80 million to 95 million unique TCR beta chains across the 600 to 700 repertoires, and 10 million to 11 million of those chains were shared by two or more donors. To remove PCR and sequencing errors, raw reads were error-corrected and collapsed into unique sequences using a nearest-neighbor algorithm that merged closely related sequences. To assign V, D and J gene segments, CDR3 sequences were aligned to IMGT reference sequences. For a sequence to be retained, a match of at least six nucleotides to both a V gene segment and a J gene segment was required. A rearrangement was called productive if the CDR3 had no stop codons and remained in frame with V and J, and every other rearrangement was called non-productive. Following IMGT convention, CDR3 was defined as the stretch from the second conserved V-encoded cysteine to the conserved J-encoded phenylalanine. The earlier analysis of 550 to 650 of the donors excluded any sequence lacking an unambiguous match to a single V gene segment. In an earlier analysis of some 590 of the donors, V segments were called functional above 56.7% productive rearrangements and were called segregating when the between-donor standard deviation exceeded 5%. A statistical classification framework was built to diagnose cytomegalovirus status from the catalog of TCR beta chain sequences. In a later analysis, TCR nucleotide sequences were compared against IMGT/GENE-DB human TR gene sequences so that V and J genes could be assigned. A later analysis assigned CDR3 sequences and most-parsimonious VDJ recombination scenarios with the TCRdist pipeline. A later analysis defined each TCR beta chain by its CDR3 amino acid sequence plus V-gene family, and excluded reads lacking a unique V-gene family. As a way to deal with suspected cross-contamination and a sequencing artifact, a later analysis dropped nearly 600 nucleotide sequences that were highly shared and had low generation probability. A later analysis calculated a clonal expansion index for each public chain from normalized within-repertoire ranks of inferred template counts. In a later analysis, generation probabilities were computed using a VDJ recombination model fitted to out-of-frame rearrangements, and the results were checked against IGoR. Hypergeometric tests were used in a later analysis to score TCR-TCR, TCR-HLA and TCR-CMV co-occurrence, with a repertoire-size bias correction applied to the TCR pairs. False discovery rates were estimated in a later analysis by permuting HLA or CMV assignments 20 times. In a later analysis, co-occurring TCRs were grouped using DBSCAN, and TCRdist sequence similarity was added for clustering within HLA-allele-positive subsets. Repertoires with fewer than 30,000 or more than 120,000 public chains, plus five repertoires with anomalous nucleotide sharing, were excluded from co-occurrence clustering. TCRdb limited this immuneACCESS table to in-frame rearrangements with V and J called. A share of clones is missing; checked studies link under half to unresolved V genes, and the rest is unexplained. That table gives V, J and clone size, and the DNA gave D and trimming. The sample table records around 61,000 clones; 70% to 90% of these occur just once. The top ten constitute 1.5% of the sample.

Study-wide conclusions, independent of this receptor: At a false discovery rate of 0.05, a later analysis linked 15,000 to 20,000 TCR beta sequences to specific HLA alleles. Because counts were too low, 15 to 20 rarely observed V segments, including chromosome 9 orphons, were excluded from the earlier analysis of some 540 of the donors. Broadly in line with IMGT annotations, most TCR beta V segments showed up in productive rearrangements about 87% or about 30% of the time in an earlier analysis of about 500 of the donors. A later analysis found that most CMV-associated TCR beta chains appeared HLA-restricted, with HLA associations seemingly driven largely by CMV exposure. The authors suggested that the approach could potentially be extended to other disease states and immunological phenotypes. In vitro tests confirmed that a few of the cytomegalovirus-associated TCR beta chains recognize cytomegalovirus antigens. While some public TCRs were present in many individuals, most TCR sequences turned up only very rarely across donors. Roughly uniform sequencing depth across donors was assumed in presence/absence analyses, although this assumption may not hold. Linkage disequilibrium might explain the correlated functional status among segregating V segments, but an unknown experimental factor could not be excluded. A later analysis reported that several top co-occurrence clusters appeared linked to parvovirus B19, influenza, CMV and Epstein-Barr virus. V-gene and J-gene trimming of TCR beta chains was associated with a missense DCLRE1C variant in a later genetic analysis, and the association was replicated in an independent cohort. In a later analysis, TCR association rates were found to vary across HLA loci, with the most associated TCRs seen for DRB1 alleles and the fewest for HLA-C alleles. HLA typing was unavailable for some donors at each locus, so association tests used only the typed subset. A group of highly shared sequence variants was considered likely to be a technical artifact of the sequencing pipeline. In a later analysis, HLA-associated TCR beta chains were found to be more clonally expanded and to have lower generation probabilities than equally common non-associated chains. Immune exposure information for the cohort was limited to CMV serostatus. When HLA alleles, especially DR and DQ, strongly co-occurred, attributing TCR associations to individual alleles was difficult. Because the 87-base-pair reads could not distinguish some IMGT-functional V segments, including TRBV6-2 and TRBV6-3, those segments were excluded. The classifier was reported to diagnose cytomegalovirus status with high specificity and sensitivity in both the original and validation cohorts. In the study, approximately 150 TCR beta chains were listed as associated with cytomegalovirus. A further reported finding was that TCR beta sequences accurately predicted the HLA-A and HLA-B alleles for most subjects in the first cohort. This cohort had only TCR beta chains sequenced, and the lack of alpha or paired-chain data limited which features could be detected. Compared with the approximately 670-donor mean, donors in an Asian-associated ancestry cluster had fewer N-insertions in productive TCRs, according to a later genetic analysis.

In total, roughly 670 healthy bone marrow donors made up the cohort. Cohort members were all nominally healthy when sampled, although unrecorded immune exposures were likely present. The donor was CMV seropositive and belonged to the group of around 300 seropositive cohort members. A peripheral blood sample was provided by each donor, and peripheral blood mononuclear cells were used for TCR beta sequencing. Genomic DNA extraction from the blood cell samples was performed with the Qiagen DNeasy Blood Extraction Kit. The clonotype originates from a man aged 30 to 45 in good health and CMV-seropositive. Material for sequencing was PBMCs. The chain employs TRBV6-1 and TRBJ1-5; TRBD1 might be the D gene, on 5 matching bases. The sequenced DNA: TGTGCCAGCAGGTCTAGGGAGGGGAGGAATCAGCCCCAGCATTTT. Its amino acids are CASRSREGRNQPQHF.